This T cell receptor beta chain was recorded in a study of blood T cell repertoires in COVID-19. Study-wide background: Acute and convalescent COVID-19 samples came from the United States, Italy and Spain.

In the authors' methods: Using reference gene primer amplification, nucleated cell counts were estimated. TCRdb keeps only in-frame clones here, not all; method: immunoSEQ multiplex PCR. V and J calls and clone size come straight from that table; D and trimming were deduced from the DNA. The top ten hold roughly 4.5% of the sample, which has about 160,000 clones, roughly 90% seen once. The V gene's germline CDR1 is SEHNR and CDR2 FQNEAQ (reference sequence). The CDR3 contains 13 residues. Deletions cut 7 bases from V and 2 bases from J, with 9 bases between. This receptor was obtained from a woman aged 60-70 years with active or convalescent COVID-19. This sequence joins TRBV7-9 and TRBJ2-4; no reliable D call. Sequencing was carried out using peripheral blood. The CDR3: CASTPPTKNIQYF. For the CDR3, the DNA is TGTGCCAGCACCCCCCCTACCAAAAACATTCAGTACTTC.